What follows is one TCR beta chain and its context. Its antigen is currently unknown. These data are taken from a study of Ad26.COV2.S vaccination and SARS-CoV-2 variants. The overall study: Donor was assigned to the Ad26.COV2.S arm of trial COV1001. Study-wide results and caveats: Comparable non-spike TCR breadth was observed in vaccine and placebo recipients. Measures of TCR breadth and depth may have fallen short of total T cell responses.

The data were produced by immunoSEQ multiplex PCR, yet TCRdb's version contains in-frame clones alone and is incomplete. In the table there are about 320,000 clones, around four fifths of which are singletons. The CDR3 totals 13 residues. From germline, CDR1 is MDHEN and CDR2 SYDVKM. J lost 1 base, V lost 7 bases, and 2 bases had no gene match. Treatment: roughly 20 received Ad26.COV2.S at low or high dose, single or two shots; about five received placebo; per-sample allocation not given. Sampling happened 63 days after the first vaccine or placebo injection. Cohort 1b enrolled adults aged 18-55 years in Boston.

The rearrangement joins TRBV28 to TRBJ2-7; 9 bases line up with TRBD2. Here the sequenced sample was peripheral blood, taken in a trial of Ad26.COV2.S vaccine versus placebo. This TCR was recovered from a person aged 18 to 65 who received the Ad26.COV2.S COVID-19 vaccine or a placebo. CDR3 residues: CASTSGRSYEQYF. DNA for the CDR3: TGTGCCAGCACCAGCGGGAGGTCCTACGAGCAGTACTTC.